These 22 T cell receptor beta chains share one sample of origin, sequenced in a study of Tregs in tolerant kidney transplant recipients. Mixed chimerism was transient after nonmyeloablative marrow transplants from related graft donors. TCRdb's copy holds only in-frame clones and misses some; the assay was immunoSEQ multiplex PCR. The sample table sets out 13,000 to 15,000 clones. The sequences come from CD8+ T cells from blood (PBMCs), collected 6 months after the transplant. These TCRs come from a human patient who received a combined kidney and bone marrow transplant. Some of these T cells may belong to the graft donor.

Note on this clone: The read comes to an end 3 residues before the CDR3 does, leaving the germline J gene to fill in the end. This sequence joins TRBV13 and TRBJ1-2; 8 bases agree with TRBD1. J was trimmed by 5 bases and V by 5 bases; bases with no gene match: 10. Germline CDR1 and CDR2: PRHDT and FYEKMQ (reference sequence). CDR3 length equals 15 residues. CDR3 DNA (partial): TGTGCCAGCAGCCCACGCGGACAGGGAAAATATGGC. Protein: CASSPRGQGKYG. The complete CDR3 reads CASSPRGQGKYGYTF.

The sequenced part of the CDR3 DNA is TGTGCCAGCAGCTTGGGGACTAGCGGGGGTGAG. Encoded protein: CASSLGTSGGE. The full-length CDR3 reads as CASSLGTSGGEQFF. The rearrangement links TRBV7-6 to TRBJ2-1; 14 nucleotides line up with TRBD2. The read terminates 3 residues before the CDR3 end, so the remaining end is supplied by the germline J gene. After removal of 3 bases from V and 9 bases from J, the junction contained 1 base not matched to a gene. The germline V gene has CDR1 SGHVS and CDR2 FNYEAQ. This CDR3 spans 14 amino acids.

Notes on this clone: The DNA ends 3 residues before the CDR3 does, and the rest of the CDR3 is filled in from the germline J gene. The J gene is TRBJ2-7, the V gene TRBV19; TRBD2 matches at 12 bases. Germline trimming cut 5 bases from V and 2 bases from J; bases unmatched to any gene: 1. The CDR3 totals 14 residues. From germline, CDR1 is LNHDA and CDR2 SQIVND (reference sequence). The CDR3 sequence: CASSGLAGPYEQYF. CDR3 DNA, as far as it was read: TGTGCCAGTAGTGGACTAGCGGGGCCCTACGAG.

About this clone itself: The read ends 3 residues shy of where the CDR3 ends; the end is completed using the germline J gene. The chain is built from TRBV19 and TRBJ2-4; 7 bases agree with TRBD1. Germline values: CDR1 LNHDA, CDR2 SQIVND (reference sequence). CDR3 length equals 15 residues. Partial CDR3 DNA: TGTGCCAGTAGTCCGAGGACAGGTCTCGGCTATGGT. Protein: CASSPRTGLGYG. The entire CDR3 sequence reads CASSPRTGLGYGQYF.

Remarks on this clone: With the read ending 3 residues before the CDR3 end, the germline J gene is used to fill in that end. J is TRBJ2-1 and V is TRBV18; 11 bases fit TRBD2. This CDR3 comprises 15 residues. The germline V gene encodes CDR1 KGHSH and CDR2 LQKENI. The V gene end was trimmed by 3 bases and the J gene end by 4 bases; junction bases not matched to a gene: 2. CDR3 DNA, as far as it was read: TGTGCCAGCTCACCCCCTAGCGGGGGGTACAATGAG. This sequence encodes CASSPPSGGYNE. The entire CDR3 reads CASSPPSGGYNEQFF.

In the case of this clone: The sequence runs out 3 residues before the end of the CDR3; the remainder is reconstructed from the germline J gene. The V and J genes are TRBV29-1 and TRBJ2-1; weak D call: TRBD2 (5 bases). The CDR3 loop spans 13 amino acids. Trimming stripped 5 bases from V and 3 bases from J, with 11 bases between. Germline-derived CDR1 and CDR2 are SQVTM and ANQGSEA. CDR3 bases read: TGCAGCGTTACGGGGATGGGCTACAATGAG. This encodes CSVTGMGYNE. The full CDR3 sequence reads CSVTGMGYNEQFF.

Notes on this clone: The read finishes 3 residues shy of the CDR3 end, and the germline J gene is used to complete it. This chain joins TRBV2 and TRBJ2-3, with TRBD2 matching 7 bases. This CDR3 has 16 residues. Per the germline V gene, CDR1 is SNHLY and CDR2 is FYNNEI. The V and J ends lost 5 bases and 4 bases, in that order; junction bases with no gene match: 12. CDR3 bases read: TGTGCCAGCAGTCATCCGTGGGAGGGAGCGGCAGATACG. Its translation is CASSHPWEGAADT. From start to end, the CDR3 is CASSHPWEGAADTQYF.

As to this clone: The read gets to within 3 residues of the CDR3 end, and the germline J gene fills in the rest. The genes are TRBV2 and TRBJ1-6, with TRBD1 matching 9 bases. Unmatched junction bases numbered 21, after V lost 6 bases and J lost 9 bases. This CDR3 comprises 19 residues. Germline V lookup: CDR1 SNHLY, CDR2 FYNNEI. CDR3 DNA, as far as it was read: TGTGCCAGCAGAACCGGGACAGGGATCCTCAGCGACAAGGGTTCACCC. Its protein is CASRTGTGILSDKGSP. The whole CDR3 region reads CASRTGTGILSDKGSPLHF.

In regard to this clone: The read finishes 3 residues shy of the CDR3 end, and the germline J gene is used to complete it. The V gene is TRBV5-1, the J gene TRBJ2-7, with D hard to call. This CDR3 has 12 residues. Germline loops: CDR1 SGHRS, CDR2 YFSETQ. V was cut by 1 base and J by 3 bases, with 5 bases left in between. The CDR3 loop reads CASSLNNYEQYF. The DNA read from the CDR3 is TGCGCCAGCAGCTTGAATAACTACGAG.

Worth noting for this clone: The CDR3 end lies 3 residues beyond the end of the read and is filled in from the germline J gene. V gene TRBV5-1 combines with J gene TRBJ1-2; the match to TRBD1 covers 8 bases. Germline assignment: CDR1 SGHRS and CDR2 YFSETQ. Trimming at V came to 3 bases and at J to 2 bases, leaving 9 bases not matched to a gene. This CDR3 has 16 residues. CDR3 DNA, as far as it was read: TGCGCCAGCAGCTGGACCGGACAGGGAATAAACTATGGC. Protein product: CASSWTGQGINYG. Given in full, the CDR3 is CASSWTGQGINYGYTF.

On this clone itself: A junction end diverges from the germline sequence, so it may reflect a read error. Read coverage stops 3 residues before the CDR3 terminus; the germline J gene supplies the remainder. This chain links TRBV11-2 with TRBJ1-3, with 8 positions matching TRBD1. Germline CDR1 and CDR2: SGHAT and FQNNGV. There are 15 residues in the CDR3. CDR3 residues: CASSSYQGAGNAIYF. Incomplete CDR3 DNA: TGTGCCAGCAGCTCTTACCAGGGGGCTGGAAACGCC.

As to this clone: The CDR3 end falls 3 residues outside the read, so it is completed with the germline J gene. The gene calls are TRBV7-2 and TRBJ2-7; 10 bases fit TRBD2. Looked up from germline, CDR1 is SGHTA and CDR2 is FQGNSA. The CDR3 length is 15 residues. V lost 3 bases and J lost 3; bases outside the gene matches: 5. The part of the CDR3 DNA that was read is TGTGCCAGCAGCTTGCCCGGACTAGCGGACTACGAG. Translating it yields CASSLPGLADYE. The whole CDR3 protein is CASSLPGLADYEQYF.

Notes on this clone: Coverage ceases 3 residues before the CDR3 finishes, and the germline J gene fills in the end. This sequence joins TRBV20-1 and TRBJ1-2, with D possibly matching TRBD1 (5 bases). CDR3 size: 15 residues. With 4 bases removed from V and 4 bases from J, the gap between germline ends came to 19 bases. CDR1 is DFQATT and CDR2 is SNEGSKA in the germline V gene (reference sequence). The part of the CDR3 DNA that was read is TGCAGTGCTAAGTCCGACAGACAGAGGCTCTATGGC. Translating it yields CSAKSDRQRLYG. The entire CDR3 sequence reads CSAKSDRQRLYGYTF.

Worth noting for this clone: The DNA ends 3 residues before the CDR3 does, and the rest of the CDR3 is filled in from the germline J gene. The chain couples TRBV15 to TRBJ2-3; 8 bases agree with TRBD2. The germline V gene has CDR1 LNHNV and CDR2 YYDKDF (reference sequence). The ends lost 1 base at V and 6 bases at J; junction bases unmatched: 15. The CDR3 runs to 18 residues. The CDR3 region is CATSRVPPRGGMGDTQYF. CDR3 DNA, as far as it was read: TGTGCCACCAGCAGAGTACCCCCTCGGGGGGGAATGGGGGATACG. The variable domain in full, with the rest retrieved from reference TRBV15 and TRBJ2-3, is DAMVIQNPRYQVTQFGKPVTLSCSQTLNHNVMYWYQQKSSQAPKLLFHYYDKDFNNEADTPDNFQSRRPNTSFCFLDIRSPGLGDTAMYLCATSRVPPRGGMGDTQYFGPGTRLTVL.

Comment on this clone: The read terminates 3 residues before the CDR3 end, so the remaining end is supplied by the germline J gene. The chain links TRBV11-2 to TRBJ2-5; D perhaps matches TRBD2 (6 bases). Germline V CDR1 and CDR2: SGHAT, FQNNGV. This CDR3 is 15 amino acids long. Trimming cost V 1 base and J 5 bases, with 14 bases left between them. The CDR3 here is CASSLVWGETETQYF. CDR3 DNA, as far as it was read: TGTGCCAGCAGCTTAGTTTGGGGGGAGACGGAGACC.

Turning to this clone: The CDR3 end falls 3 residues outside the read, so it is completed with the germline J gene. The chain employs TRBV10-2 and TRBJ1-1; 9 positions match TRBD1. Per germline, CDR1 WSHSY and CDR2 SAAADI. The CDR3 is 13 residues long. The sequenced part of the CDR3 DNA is TGCGCCAGCAAGGGACAGGGCTTTAATGGA. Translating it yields CASKGQGFNG. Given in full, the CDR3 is CASKGQGFNGAFF.

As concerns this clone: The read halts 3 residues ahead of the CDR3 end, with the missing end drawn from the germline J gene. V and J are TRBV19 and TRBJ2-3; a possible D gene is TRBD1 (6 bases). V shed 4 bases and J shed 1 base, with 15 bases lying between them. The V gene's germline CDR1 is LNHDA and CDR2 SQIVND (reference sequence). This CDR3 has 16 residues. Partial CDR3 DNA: TGTGCCAGTAGTACCATAACAGGGTACGGCACAGATACG. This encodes CASSTITGYGTDT. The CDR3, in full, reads CASSTITGYGTDTQYF.

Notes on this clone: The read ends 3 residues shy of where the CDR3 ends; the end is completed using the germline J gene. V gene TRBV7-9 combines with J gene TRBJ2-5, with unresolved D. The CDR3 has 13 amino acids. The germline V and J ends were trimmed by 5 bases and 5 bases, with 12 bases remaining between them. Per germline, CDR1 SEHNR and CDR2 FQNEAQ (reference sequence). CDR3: CASSPQVQETQYF. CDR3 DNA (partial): TGTGCCAGCAGCCCGCAGGTGCAGGAGACC.

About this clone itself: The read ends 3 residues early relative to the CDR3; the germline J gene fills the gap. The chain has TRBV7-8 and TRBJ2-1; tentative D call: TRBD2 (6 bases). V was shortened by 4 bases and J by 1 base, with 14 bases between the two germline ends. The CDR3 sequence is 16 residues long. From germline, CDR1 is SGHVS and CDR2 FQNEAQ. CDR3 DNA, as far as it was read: TGTGCCAGCAGCTACCTGGGCGGGAATTCCTACAATGAG. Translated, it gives CASSYLGGNSYNE. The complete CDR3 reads CASSYLGGNSYNEQFF.

CDR3: CSARRGGPLSPYEQYF. CDR3 DNA, as far as it was read: TGCAGTGCTAGGCGGGGCGGTCCACTTTCCCCCTACGAG. The chain combines TRBV20-1 with TRBJ2-7; possible D gene TRBD2, 6 bases. Read data end 3 residues before the CDR3 end; the end is taken from the germline J gene. V lost 3 bases and J 2 bases, leaving 20 bases between the germline ends. Germline V CDR1 and CDR2: DFQATT, SNEGSKA (reference sequence). The length of the CDR3 is 16 residues.

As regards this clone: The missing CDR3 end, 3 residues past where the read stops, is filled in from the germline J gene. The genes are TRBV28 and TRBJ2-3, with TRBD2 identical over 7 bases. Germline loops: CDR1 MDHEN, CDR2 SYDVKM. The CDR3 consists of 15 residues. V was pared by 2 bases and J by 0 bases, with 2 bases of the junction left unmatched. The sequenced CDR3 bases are TGTGCCAGCAGTTTAGCGGGAGTCAGCACAGATACG. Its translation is CASSLAGVSTDT. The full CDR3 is CASSLAGVSTDTQYF.

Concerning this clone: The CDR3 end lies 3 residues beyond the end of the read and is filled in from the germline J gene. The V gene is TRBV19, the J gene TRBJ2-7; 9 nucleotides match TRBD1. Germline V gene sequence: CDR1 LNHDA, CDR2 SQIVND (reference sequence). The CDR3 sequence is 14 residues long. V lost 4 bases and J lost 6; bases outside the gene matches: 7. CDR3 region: CASSSGTGSFEQYF. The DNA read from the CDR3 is TGTGCCAGTAGTAGTGGGACAGGGTCATTCGAG.